The TCR beta chain under discussion was sequenced for a study of cytomegalovirus exposure and HLA in healthy donors (dated by TCRdb to between 2016 and 2019). Notes on the research overall: In an earlier analysis of 587 of the donors, around 290 Gb of sequence data and just under 120 million unique TCR beta sequences from about 179 million T cells were reported. An early release covering just under 650 HLA-typed donors comprised approximately 290 gigabases of sequencing data and 85 million or so unique TCR sequences. The genetic ancestry cluster associated with self-reported Caucasian donors included roughly 84% of the roughly 390 genotyped donors. The study was designed to test whether signatures of past pathogen exposure could be identified by cataloging public T cell receptors. The study used immunosequencing to profile the T cell repertoires of hundreds of subjects and linked those repertoires to cytomegalovirus serostatus. Along with the approximately 670-subject first cohort, a separate validation cohort of roughly 110 different subjects was used. To predict cytomegalovirus infection status, the study combined high-throughput TCR immunosequencing, statistical association of individual TCRs with disease status, and machine learning. To study patterns of TCR occurrence, a later analysis re-analyzed previously published TCR beta repertoires from several hundred donors and added high-resolution HLA genotyping. Rather than using new phenotypic data, the later analysis identified candidate immune exposures from TCR beta sequences and from how often those sequences occurred across donors. An earlier analysis of some 500 of the donors used high-throughput TCR beta sequencing to judge whether each TCR beta V gene segment behaved as functional or pseudogenic. Donor age, sex, ethnicity and CMV serostatus were collected together with the repertoire data. In a later genetic analysis, genome-wide SNP genotypes for about three fifths of the roughly 670 donors were used, and that subset was treated as a discovery cohort. Every discovery cohort repertoire had been produced on one sequencing platform. Both class I and class II loci were covered by HLA typing, at four-digit resolution. Typing coverage differed by locus: A, B, C, DRB1 and DQB1 were typed in about 620-640 donors, DQA1 in 522, DPA1 in 606, and DPB1 in 472. Roughly five DR-DQ haplotypes were handled as single units for association and clustering because linkage in the cohort was strong. Among some 410 genotyped donors of the cohort, an average of roughly 230,000 unique TCR beta nucleotide sequences was sequenced per donor, of which about 19% were non-productive. The full study reports these points: In a later analysis, 15,000 to 20,000 TCR beta sequences were associated with specific HLA alleles at a false discovery rate of 0.05. Compared with the roughly 710-donor mean, donors in an Asian-associated ancestry cluster had fewer N-insertions in productive TCRs, according to a later genetic analysis. Some IMGT-functional V segments, including TRBV6-2 and TRBV6-3, could not be told apart with the 87-base-pair reads, so those segments were excluded. Correlated functional status among segregating V segments might be attributable to linkage disequilibrium, but an unknown experimental factor could not be ruled out. Several of the top co-occurrence clusters appeared to be linked to parvovirus B19, influenza, CMV and Epstein-Barr virus, according to a later analysis. Most CMV-associated TCR beta chains appeared to be HLA-restricted in a later analysis, and the HLA associations seemed to be driven largely by CMV exposure. In this cohort, only TCR beta chains were sequenced, and detectable features were limited by the absence of alpha or paired-chain data. Broadly in line with IMGT annotations, most TCR beta V segments showed up in productive rearrangements about 87% or about 30% of the time in an earlier analysis of under 700 of the donors. The authors suggested that the approach could potentially be generalized to other disease states and immunological phenotypes. Sequencing depth was assumed to be roughly uniform across donors in the presence/absence analyses, though that assumption may not hold. V-gene and J-gene trimming of TCR beta chains was associated with a missense DCLRE1C variant in a later genetic analysis, and the association was replicated in an independent cohort. Strong co-occurrence of HLA alleles, especially DR and DQ, made assigning TCR associations to individual alleles difficult. A cluster of highly shared sequence variants was judged likely to be a technical artifact of the sequencing pipeline. In a later analysis, TCR association rates were found to vary across HLA loci, with the most associated TCRs seen for DRB1 alleles and the fewest for HLA-C alleles. Most TCR sequences were seen in very few donors, while some public TCRs were found in many individuals. Over 15 rarely observed V segments, including chromosome 9 orphons, were excluded from the earlier analysis of about 500 of the donors because counts were too low. A later analysis found that HLA-associated TCR beta chains were more clonally expanded and had lower generation probabilities than equally common non-associated chains. Because HLA typing was missing for some donors at each locus, association tests included only the typed subset. In the study, some 180 TCR beta chains were listed as associated with cytomegalovirus. The only immune exposure information available for the cohort was CMV serostatus. A further reported finding was that TCR beta sequences accurately predicted the HLA-A and HLA-B alleles for most subjects in the first cohort. A few of the identified cytomegalovirus-associated TCR beta chains were confirmed in vitro to be specific for cytomegalovirus antigens. The classifier was reported to diagnose cytomegalovirus status with high specificity and sensitivity in both the original cohort and the validation cohort.

CDR1 ENHRY and CDR2 SYGVKD are derived from the germline V gene. Including cysteine and phenylalanine, the CDR3 has 14 amino acids. CDR3 DNA only is kept here, 42 bases in frame from base 1. V sheds 3 bases and J sheds 3 bases, leaving 12 bases between their ends. The library was prepared using the immunoSEQ multiplex PCR assay. For the multiplex PCR, a mixture combining 60 forward primers for TCR Vbeta segments and 13 reverse primers for TCR Jbeta segments was used. The CDR3 region of rearranged TCR beta genes was amplified from genomic DNA by a multiplex PCR assay. The amplified TCR beta libraries were sequenced on the Illumina HiSeq System as 87-base-pair reads. The study's processing was this. In a later analysis, approximately 74 million unique TCR beta chains were counted across the approximately 640 repertoires, and approximately 9.9 million of these chains were shared by at least two donors. Raw reads were error-corrected and collapsed into unique sequences by a nearest-neighbor algorithm in which closely related sequences were merged to remove PCR and sequencing errors. Alignment of CDR3 sequences to IMGT reference sequences was used to assign V, D and J gene segments. For a sequence to be retained, a match of at least six nucleotides to both a V gene segment and a J gene segment was required. A rearrangement counted as productive if the CDR3 had no stop codons and remained in frame with V and J, and every other rearrangement counted as non-productive. CDR3 was defined by IMGT convention, running from the second conserved V-encoded cysteine to the conserved J-encoded phenylalanine. The earlier analysis of fewer than 700 of the donors excluded sequences that lacked an unambiguous match to a single V gene segment. In an earlier analysis of several hundred of the donors, V segments were called functional above 56.7% productive rearrangements and were called segregating when the between-donor standard deviation exceeded 5%. A statistical classification framework was developed to diagnose cytomegalovirus status using the catalog of TCR beta chain sequences. V and J gene assignment, in a later analysis, came from comparing TCR nucleotide sequences with IMGT/GENE-DB human TR gene sequences. In a later analysis, CDR3 sequences and most-parsimonious VDJ recombination scenarios were assigned using the TCRdist pipeline. In a later analysis, every TCR beta chain was defined by the combination of its CDR3 amino acid sequence and its V-gene family, and reads without a unique V-gene family were dropped. In a later analysis, 450 to 600 highly shared, low-generation-probability nucleotide sequences were removed to address suspected cross-contamination and a sequencing artifact. A later analysis calculated a clonal expansion index for each public chain from normalized within-repertoire ranks of inferred template counts. A later analysis computed generation probabilities with a VDJ recombination model fitted to out-of-frame rearrangements, and checked the results against IGoR. A later analysis scored TCR-TCR, TCR-HLA and TCR-CMV co-occurrence with hypergeometric tests, applying a repertoire-size bias correction to TCR pairs. False discovery rates were estimated in a later analysis by permuting HLA or CMV assignments 20 times. In a later analysis, co-occurring TCRs were grouped using DBSCAN, and TCRdist sequence similarity was added for clustering within HLA-allele-positive subsets. Repertoires with fewer than 30,000 or more than 120,000 public chains were left out of co-occurrence clustering, as were a handful of repertoires with anomalous nucleotide sharing. TCRdb took this table from immuneACCESS and kept in-frame rearrangements with V and J called. Such tables lack part of the clones; where checked against another copy, unresolved V genes explain under half of the gap, and the rest is unexplained. V and J calls and clone size are those listed in that table; D and trimming were worked out from the DNA. This sample holds around 220,000 clones; 60% to 85% were observed only once. Around 16% of the sample belongs to the ten largest clones.

Points on this clone: The antigen it binds to is not known. No much larger clone is present one base from it, and per-base qualities are unavailable.

In total, just over 650 healthy bone marrow donors made up the cohort. Cohort members were all nominally healthy when sampled, although unrecorded immune exposures were likely present. The donor tested CMV seronegative and was one of the 352 seronegative cohort members. A peripheral blood sample was collected from each donor, and TCR beta sequencing was performed on peripheral blood mononuclear cells. Genomic DNA was extracted from the blood cell samples with the Qiagen DNeasy Blood Extraction Kit. This sequence originates from a man aged 40-49 years in good health and CMV-seronegative. The rearrangement combines TRBV10-3 with TRBJ2-7, and TRBD1 may be the D gene, going by 5 matching bases. Sequenced material: PBMCs. The CDR3 is CAISDYDRDYEQYF. The DNA sequence reads TGTGCCATCAGTGATTATGACAGAGACTACGAGCAGTACTTC.